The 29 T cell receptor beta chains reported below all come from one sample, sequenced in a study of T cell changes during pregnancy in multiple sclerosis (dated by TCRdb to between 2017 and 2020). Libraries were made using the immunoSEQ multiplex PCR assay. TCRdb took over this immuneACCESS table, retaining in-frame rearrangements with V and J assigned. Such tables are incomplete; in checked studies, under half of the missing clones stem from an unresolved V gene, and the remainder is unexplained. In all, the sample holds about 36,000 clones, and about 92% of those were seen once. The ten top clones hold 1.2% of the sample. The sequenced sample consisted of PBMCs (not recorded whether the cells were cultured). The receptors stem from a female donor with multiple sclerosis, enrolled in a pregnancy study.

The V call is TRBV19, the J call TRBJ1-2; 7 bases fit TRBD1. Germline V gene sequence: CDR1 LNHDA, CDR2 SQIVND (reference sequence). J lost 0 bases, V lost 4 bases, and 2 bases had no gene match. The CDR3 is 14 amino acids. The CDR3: CASSKDRANYGYTF. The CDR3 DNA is TGTGCCAGTAGTAAAGACAGGGCTAACTATGGCTACACCTTC.

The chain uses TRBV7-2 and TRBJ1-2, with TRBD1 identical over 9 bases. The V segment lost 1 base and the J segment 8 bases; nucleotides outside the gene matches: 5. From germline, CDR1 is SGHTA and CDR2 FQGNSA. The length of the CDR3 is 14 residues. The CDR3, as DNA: TGTGCCAGCAGCTTAGGACAGGGGGTAGAGGGCTACACCTTC. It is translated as CASSLGQGVEGYTF.

Here the CDR3 DNA reads TGCAGCGTTGACAGCGACAGCTTTAGCAATCAGCCCCAGCATTTT. Translating it yields CSVDSDSFSNQPQHF. V and J are TRBV29-1 and TRBJ1-5, with TRBD1 as a possible D gene (5 bases). Between the trimmed V and J ends, which lost 3 bases and 0 bases, there was a span of 12 bases. CDR3 length: 15 amino acids. CDR1 is SQVTM, CDR2 ANQGSEA, per germline.

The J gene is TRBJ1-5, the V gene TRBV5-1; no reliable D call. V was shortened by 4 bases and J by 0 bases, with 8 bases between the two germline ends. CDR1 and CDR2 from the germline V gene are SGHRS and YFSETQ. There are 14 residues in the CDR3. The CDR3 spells CASSPENSNQPQHF. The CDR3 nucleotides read TGCGCCAGCAGCCCAGAGAATAGCAATCAGCCCCAGCATTTT.

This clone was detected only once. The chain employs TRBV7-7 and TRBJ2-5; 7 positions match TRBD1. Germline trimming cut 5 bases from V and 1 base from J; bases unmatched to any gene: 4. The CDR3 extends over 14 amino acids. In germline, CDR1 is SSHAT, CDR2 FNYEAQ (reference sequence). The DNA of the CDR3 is TGTGCCAGCAGCCAAACAGGGGCCCAAGAGACCCAGTACTTC. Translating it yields CASSQTGAQETQYF.

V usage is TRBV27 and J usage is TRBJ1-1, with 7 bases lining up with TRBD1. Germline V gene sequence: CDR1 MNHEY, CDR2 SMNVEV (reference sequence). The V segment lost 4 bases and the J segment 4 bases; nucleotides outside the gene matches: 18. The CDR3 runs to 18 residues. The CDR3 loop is CASSSLARTGGGGTEAFF. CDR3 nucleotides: TGTGCCAGCAGTTCCCTCGCCCGGACAGGAGGGGGTGGCACTGAAGCTTTCTTT.

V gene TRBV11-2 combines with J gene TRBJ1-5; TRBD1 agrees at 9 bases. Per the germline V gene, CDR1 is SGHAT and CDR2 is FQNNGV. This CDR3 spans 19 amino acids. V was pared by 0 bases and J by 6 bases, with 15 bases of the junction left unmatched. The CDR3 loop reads CASSLERGDDRGGGQPQHF. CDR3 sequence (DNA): TGTGCCAGCAGCTTAGAAAGAGGGGACGACAGGGGGGGAGGTCAGCCCCAGCATTTT.

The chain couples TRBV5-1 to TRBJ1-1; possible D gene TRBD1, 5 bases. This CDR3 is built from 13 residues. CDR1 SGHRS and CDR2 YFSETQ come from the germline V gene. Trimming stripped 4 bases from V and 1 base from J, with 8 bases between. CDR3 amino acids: CASSVRENTEAFF. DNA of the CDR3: TGCGCCAGCAGCGTCAGGGAGAACACTGAAGCTTTCTTT.

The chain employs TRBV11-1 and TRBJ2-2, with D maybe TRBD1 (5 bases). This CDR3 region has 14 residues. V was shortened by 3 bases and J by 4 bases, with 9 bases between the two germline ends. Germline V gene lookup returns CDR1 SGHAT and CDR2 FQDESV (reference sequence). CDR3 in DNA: TGTGCCAGCAGCTTCGACAGAGCCACCGGGGAGCTGTTTTTT. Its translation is CASSFDRATGELFF. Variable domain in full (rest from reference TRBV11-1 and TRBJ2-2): EAEVAQSPRYKITEKSQAVAFWCDPISGHATLYWYRQILGQGPELLVQFQDESVVDDSQLPKDRFSAERLKGVDSTLKIQPAELGDSAMYLCASSFDRATGELFFGEGSRLTVL.

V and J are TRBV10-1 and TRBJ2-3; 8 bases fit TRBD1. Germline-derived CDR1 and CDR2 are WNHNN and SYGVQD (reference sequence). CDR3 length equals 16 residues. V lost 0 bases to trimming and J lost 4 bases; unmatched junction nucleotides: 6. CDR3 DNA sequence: TGCGCCAGCAGTGAGTCGGGACAGGAATTGGCAGATACGCAGTATTTT. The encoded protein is CASSESGQELADTQYF.

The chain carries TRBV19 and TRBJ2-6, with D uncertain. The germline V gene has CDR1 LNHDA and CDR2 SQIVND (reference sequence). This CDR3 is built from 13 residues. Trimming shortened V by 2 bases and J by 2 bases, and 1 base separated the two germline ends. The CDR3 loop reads CASSITGANVLTF. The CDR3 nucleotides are TGTGCCAGTAGTATAACTGGGGCCAACGTCCTGACTTTC.

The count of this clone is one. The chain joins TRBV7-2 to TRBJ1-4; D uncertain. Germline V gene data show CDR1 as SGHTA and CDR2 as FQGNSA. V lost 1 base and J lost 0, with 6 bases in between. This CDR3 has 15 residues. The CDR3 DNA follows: TGTGCCAGCAGCTTAGTGACCGCAACTAATGAAAAACTGTTTTTT. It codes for CASSLVTATNEKLFF.

CDR3 protein: CASSDRGGRDEQYF. The CDR3 bases are TGTGCCAGTAGTGACAGGGGAGGCAGGGACGAGCAGTACTTC. The rearrangement links TRBV19 to TRBJ2-7; 8 bases align to TRBD1. The ends lost 5 bases at V and 5 bases at J; junction bases unmatched: 8. Germline CDR1 is LNHDA and CDR2 is SQIVND (reference sequence). This CDR3 is 14 amino acids long.

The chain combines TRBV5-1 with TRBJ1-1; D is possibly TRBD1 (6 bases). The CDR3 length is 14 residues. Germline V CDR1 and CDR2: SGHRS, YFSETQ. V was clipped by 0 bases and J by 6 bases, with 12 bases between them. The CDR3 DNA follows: TGCGCCAGCAGCTTGGTGTCAGGGGCACCTGAAGCTTTCTTT. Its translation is CASSLVSGAPEAFF.

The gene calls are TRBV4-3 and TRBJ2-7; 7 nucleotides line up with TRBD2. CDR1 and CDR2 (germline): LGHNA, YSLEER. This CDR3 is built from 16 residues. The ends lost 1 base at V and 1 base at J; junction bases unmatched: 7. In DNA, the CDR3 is TGCGCCAGCAGCCAAGCATTAAGCGGGACTTCCTACGAGCAGTACTTC. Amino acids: CASSQALSGTSYEQYF.

The CDR3 DNA is TGTATGGCTAGGGGTTGGGGCAATGAGCAGTTCTTC. It codes for CMARGWGNEQFF. The V call is TRBV7-9, the J call TRBJ2-1; maybe TRBD1 (5 bases). Germline-derived CDR1 and CDR2 are SEHNR and FQNEAQ (reference sequence). The CDR3 loop spans 12 amino acids. The complete variable domain, with remaining parts taken from reference TRBV7-9 and TRBJ2-1, reads DTGVSQNPRHKITKRGQNVTFRCDPISEHNRLYWYRQTLGQGPEFLTYFQNEAQLEKSRLLSDRFSAERPKGSFSTLEIQRTEQGDSAMYLCMARGWGNEQFFGPGTRLTVL.

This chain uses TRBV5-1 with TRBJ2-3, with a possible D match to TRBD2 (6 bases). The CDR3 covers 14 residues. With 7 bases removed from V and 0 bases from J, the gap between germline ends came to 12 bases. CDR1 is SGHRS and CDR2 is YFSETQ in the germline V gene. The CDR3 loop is CASSTGTSTDTQYF. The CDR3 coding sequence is TGCGCCAGCTCTACCGGGACTAGCACAGATACGCAGTATTTT.

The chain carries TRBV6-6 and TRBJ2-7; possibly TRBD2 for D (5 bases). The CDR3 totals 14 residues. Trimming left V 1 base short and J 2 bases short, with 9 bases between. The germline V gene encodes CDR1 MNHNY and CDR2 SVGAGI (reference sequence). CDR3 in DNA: TGTGCCAGCAGTTACTACGGGGAGACCTACGAGCAGTACTTC. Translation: CASSYYGETYEQYF.

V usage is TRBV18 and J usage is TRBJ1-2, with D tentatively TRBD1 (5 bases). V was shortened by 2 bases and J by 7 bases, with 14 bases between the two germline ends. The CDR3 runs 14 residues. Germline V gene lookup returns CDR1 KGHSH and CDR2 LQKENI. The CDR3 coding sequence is TGTGCCAGCTCACCAGAAGGCCAGGGTACTGGCTACACCTTC. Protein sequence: CASSPEGQGTGYTF.

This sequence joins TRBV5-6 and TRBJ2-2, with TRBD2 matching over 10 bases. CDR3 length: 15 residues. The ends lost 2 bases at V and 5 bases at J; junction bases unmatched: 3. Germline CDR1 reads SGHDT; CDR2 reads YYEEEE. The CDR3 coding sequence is TGTGCCAGCAGCTTAGGGACTAGCGCGACCGGGGAGCTGTTTTTT. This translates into CASSLGTSATGELFF.

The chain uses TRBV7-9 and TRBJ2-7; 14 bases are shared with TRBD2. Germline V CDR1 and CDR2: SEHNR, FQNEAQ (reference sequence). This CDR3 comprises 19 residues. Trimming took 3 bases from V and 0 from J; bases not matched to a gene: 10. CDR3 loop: CASSFLSGTSGSSSYEQYF. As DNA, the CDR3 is TGTGCCAGCAGCTTCCTCTCCGGGACTAGCGGGAGTTCCTCCTACGAGCAGTACTTC.

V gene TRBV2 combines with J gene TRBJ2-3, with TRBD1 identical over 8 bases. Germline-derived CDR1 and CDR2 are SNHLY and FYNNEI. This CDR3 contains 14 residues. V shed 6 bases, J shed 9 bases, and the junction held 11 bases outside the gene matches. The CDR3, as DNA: TGTGCCAGCAGGACCGGACAGGGCCGTGACACGCAGTATTTT. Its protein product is CASRTGQGRDTQYF.

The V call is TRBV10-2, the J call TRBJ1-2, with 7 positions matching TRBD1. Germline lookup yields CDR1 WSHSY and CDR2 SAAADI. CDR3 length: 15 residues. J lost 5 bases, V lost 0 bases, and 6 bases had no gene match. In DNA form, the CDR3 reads TGCGCCAGCAGTGAGTCGACGGAGGGGGCTTATGGCTACACCTTC. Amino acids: CASSESTEGAYGYTF.

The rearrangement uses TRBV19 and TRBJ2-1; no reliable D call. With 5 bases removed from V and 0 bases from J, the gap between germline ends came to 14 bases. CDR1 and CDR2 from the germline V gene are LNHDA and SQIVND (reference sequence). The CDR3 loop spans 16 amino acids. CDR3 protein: CASSHTDGNSYNEQFF. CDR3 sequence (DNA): TGTGCCAGTAGTCACACGGACGGCAACTCCTACAATGAGCAGTTCTTC.

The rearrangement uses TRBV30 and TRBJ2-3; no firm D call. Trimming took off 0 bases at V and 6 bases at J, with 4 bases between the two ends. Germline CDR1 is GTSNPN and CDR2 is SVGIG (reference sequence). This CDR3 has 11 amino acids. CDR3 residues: CAWSVRDTQYF. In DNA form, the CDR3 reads TGTGCCTGGAGTGTAAGGGATACGCAGTATTTT. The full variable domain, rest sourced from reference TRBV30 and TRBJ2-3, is SQTIHQWPATLVQPVGSPLSLECTVEGTSNPNLYWYRQAAGRGLQLLFYSVGIGQISSEVPQNLSASRPQDRQFILSSKKLLLSDSGFYLCAWSVRDTQYFGPGTRLTVL.

This CDR3 reads CASSSAAIEAFF. The CDR3 region has the DNA TGTGCCAGCAGTTCGGCCGCTATTGAAGCTTTCTTT. V usage is TRBV28 and J usage is TRBJ1-1; D is uncertain. Germline CDR1 MDHEN, CDR2 SYDVKM. Trimming shortened V by 4 bases and J by 7 bases, and 10 bases separated the two germline ends. The length of the CDR3 is 12 residues.

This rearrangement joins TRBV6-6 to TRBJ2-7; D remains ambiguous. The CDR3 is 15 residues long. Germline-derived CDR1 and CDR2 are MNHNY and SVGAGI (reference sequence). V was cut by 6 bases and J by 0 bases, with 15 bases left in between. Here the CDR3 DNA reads TGTGCCAGCAGGAACGATTGGGTTAGCTCCTACGAGCAGTACTTC. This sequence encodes CASRNDWVSSYEQYF.

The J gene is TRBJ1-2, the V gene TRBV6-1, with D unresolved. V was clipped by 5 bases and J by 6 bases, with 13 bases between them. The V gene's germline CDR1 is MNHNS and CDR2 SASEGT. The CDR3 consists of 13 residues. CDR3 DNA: TGTGCCAGCAGTCCCCGTGACCGAGATGGCTACACCTTC. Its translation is CASSPRDRDGYTF.

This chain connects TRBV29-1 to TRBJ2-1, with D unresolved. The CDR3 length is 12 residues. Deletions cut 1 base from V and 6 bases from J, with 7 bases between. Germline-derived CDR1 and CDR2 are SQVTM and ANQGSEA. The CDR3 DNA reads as TGCAGCGTTGAAGGTGGTGGCAATGAGCAGTTCTTC. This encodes CSVEGGGNEQFF.